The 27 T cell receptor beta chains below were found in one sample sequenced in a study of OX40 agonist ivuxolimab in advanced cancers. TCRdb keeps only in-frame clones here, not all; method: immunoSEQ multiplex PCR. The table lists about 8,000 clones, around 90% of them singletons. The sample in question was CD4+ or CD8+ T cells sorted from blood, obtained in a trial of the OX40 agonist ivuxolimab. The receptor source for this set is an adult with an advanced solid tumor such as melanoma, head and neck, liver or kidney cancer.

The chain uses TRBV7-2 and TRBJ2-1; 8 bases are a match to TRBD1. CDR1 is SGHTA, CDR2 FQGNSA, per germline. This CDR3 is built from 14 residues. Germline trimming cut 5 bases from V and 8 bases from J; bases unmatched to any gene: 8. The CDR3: CASSRQGIGDEQFF. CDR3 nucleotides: TGTGCCAGCAGCAGACAGGGGATCGGCGATGAGCAGTTCTTC. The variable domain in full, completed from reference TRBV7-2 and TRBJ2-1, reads GAGVSQSPSNKVTEKGKDVELRCDPISGHTALYWYRQSLGQGLEFLIYFQGNSAPDKSGLPSDRFSAERTGGSVSTLTIQRTQQEDSAVYLCASSRQGIGDEQFFGPGTRLTVL.

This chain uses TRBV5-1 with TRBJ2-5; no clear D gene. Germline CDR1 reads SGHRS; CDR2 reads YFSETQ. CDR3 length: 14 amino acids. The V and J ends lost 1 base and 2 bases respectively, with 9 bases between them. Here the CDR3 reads CASSLFIQQETQYF. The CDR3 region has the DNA TGCGCCAGCAGCTTGTTTATTCAACAAGAGACCCAGTACTTC.

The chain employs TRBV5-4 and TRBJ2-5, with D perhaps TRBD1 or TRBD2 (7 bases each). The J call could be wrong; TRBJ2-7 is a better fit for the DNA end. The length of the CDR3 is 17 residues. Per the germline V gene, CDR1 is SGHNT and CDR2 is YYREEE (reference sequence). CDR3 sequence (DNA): TGTGCCAGCAGCTTGGCCACGGCAGGGGGGGACTTCCACGAGCAGTACTTC. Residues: CASSLATAGGDFHEQYF.

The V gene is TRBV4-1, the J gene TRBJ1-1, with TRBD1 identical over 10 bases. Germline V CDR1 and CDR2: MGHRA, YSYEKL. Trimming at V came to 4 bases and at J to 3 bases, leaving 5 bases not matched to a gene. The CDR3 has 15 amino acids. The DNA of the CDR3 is TGCGCCAGCAGCCCTTGGGGGACAGGGGACACTGAAGCTTTCTTT. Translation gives CASSPWGTGDTEAFF.

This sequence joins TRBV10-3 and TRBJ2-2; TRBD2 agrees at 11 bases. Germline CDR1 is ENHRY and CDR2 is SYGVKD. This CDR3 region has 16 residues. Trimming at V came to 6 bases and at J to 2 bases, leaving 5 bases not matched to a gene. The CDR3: CAISRTSGLNTGELFF. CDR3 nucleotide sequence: TGTGCCATCAGCCGGACTAGCGGGCTAAACACCGGGGAGCTGTTTTTT.

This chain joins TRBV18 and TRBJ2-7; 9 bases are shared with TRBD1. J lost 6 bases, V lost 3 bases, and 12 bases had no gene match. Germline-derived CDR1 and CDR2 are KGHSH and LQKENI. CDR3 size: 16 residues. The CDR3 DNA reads TGTGCCAGCTCACCTAGCTCCGGGACAGGGTTAAGCGAGCAGTACGTC. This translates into CASSPSSGTGLSEQYV.

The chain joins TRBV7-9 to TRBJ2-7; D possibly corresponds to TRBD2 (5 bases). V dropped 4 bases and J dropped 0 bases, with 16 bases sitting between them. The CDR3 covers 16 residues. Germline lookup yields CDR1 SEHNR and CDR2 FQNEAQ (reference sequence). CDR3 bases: TGTGCCAGCAGCTCAGCCGAGGCGGGTAGCTCCTACGAGCAGTACTTC. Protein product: CASSSAEAGSSYEQYF. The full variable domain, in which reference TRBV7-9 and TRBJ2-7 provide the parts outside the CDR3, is DTGVSQNPRHKITKRGQNVTFRCDPISEHNRLYWYRQTLGQGPEFLTYFQNEAQLEKSRLLSDRFSAERPKGSFSTLEIQRTEQGDSAMYLCASSSAEAGSSYEQYFGPGTRLTVT.

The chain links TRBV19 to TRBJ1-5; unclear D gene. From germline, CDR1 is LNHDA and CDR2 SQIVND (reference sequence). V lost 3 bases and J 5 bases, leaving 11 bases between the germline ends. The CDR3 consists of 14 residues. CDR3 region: CASSITGKDQPQHF. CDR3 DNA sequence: TGTGCCAGTAGTATCACGGGGAAGGATCAGCCCCAGCATTTT.

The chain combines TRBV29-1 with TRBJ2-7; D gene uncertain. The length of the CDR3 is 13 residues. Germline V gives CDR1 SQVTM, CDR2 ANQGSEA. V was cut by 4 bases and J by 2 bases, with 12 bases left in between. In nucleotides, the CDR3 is TGCAGCGTTGGAGACCCTATTACCTACGAGCAGTACGTC. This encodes CSVGDPITYEQYV.

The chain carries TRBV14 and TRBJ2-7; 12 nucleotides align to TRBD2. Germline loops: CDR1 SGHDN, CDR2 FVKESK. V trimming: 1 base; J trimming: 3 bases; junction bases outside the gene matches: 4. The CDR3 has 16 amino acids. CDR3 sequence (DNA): TGTGCCAGCAGCCAAGGTTCGGGACTAGCGGGCTACGAGCAGTACTTC. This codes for CASSQGSGLAGYEQYF. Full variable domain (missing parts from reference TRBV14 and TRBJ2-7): EAGVTQFPSHSVIEKGQTVTLRCDPISGHDNLYWYRRVMGKEIKFLLHFVKESKQDESGMPNNRFLAERTGGTYSTLKVQPAELEDSGVYFCASSQGSGLAGYEQYFGPGTRLTVT.

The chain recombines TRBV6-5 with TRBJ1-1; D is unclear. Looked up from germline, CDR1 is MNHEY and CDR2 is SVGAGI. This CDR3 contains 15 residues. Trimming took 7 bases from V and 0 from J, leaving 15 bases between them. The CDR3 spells CASIPSGRLNTEAFF. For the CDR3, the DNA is TGTGCCAGCATTCCCTCCGGGCGCCTGAACACTGAAGCTTTCTTT.

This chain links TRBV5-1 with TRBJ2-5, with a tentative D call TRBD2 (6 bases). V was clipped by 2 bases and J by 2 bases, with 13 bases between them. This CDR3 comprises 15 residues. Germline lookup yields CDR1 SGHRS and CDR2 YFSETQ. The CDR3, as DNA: TGCGCCAGCAGCTTAATAGCGGAGGGGCAAGAGACCCAGTACTTC. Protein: CASSLIAEGQETQYF.

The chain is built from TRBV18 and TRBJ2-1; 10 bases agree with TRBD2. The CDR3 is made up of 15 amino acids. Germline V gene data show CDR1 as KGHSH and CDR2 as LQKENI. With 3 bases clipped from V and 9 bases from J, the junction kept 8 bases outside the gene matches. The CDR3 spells CASSPGAGGPGEQFF. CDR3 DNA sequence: TGTGCCAGCTCACCGGGAGCGGGAGGGCCCGGTGAGCAGTTCTTC.

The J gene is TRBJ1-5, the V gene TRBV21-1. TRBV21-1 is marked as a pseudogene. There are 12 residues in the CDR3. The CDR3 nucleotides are TGTGCCAGCGCCATAAATTTTCAGCCCCAGCATTTT. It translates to CASAINFQPQHF.

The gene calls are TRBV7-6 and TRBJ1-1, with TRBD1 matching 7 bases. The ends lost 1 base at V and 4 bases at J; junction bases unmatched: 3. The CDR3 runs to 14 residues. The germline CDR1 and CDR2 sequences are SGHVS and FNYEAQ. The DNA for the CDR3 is TGTGCCAGCAGCTTAGACAGGGGAGGCACTGAAGCTTTCTTT. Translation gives CASSLDRGGTEAFF.

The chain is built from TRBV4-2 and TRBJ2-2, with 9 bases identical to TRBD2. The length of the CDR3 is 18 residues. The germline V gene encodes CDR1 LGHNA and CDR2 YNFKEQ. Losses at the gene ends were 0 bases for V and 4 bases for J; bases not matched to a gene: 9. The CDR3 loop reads CASSQDNPAGGLTGELFF. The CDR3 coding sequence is TGTGCCAGCAGCCAAGATAACCCAGCGGGAGGCCTCACCGGGGAGCTGTTTTTT.

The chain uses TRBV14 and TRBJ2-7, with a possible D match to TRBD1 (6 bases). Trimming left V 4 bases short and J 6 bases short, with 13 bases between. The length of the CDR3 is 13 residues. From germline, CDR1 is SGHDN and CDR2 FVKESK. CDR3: CASSLTLGGEQYV. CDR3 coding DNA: TGTGCCAGCAGCCTGACCCTAGGGGGCGAGCAGTACGTC.

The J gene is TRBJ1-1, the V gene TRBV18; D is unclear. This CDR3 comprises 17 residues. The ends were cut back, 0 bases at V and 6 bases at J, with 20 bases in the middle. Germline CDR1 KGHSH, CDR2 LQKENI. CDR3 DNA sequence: TGTGCCAGCTCACCACCGGGAACCGAGAAAAAACTCGCTGAAGCTTTCTTT. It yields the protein CASSPPGTEKKLAEAFF.

The CDR3 sequence is CASSYHGDLRGYTF. CDR3 sequence (DNA): TGTGCCAGCAGTTACCATGGGGATTTGAGGGGCTACACCTTC. This chain connects TRBV6-5 to TRBJ1-2; D gene unclear. The V gene lost 2 bases and the J gene lost 8 bases, with 15 bases spanning the gap. The CDR3 sequence is 14 residues long. Looked up from germline, CDR1 is MNHEY and CDR2 is SVGAGI.

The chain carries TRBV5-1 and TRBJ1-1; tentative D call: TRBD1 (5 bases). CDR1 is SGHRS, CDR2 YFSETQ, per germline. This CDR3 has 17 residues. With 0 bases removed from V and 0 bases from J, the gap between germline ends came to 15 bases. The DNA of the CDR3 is TGCGCCAGCAGCTTGGGTCCTACAAGGGGCCTGAACACTGAAGCTTTCTTT. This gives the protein CASSLGPTRGLNTEAFF.

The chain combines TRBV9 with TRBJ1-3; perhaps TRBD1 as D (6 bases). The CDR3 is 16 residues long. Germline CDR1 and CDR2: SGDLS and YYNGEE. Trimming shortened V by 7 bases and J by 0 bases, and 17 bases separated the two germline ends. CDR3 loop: CASAARDRTSGNTIYF. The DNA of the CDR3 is TGTGCCAGCGCCGCGAGAGACAGGACCTCTGGAAACACCATATATTTT.

CDR3 nucleotides: TGTGCCAGCAGTGTGGAGACAGGGACCTTCTCGGGCAATCAGCCCCAGCATTTT. It is translated as CASSVETGTFSGNQPQHF. The rearrangement links TRBV2 to TRBJ1-5; 7 bases are a match to TRBD1. After removal of 4 bases from V and 2 bases from J, the junction contained 14 bases not matched to a gene. The germline V gene encodes CDR1 SNHLY and CDR2 FYNNEI. There are 18 residues in the CDR3.

The CDR3 DNA is TGTGCCAGCAATAATCTGGGTATTTACAATGAGCAGTTCTTC. Translated: CASNNLGIYNEQFF. This sequence joins TRBV7-2 and TRBJ2-1; D unresolved. Trimming stripped 7 bases from V and 4 bases from J, with 14 bases between. Germline CDR1 is SGHTA and CDR2 is FQGNSA. This CDR3 contains 14 residues.

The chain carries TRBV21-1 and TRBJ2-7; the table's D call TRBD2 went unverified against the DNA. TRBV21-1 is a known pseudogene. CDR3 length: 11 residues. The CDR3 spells CASNSSYEQYV. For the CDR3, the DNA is TGTGCCAGCAATAGCTCCTACGAGCAGTACGTC.

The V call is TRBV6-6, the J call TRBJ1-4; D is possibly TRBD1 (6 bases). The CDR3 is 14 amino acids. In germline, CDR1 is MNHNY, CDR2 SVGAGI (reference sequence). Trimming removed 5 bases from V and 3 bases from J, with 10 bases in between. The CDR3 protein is CASSPGVANEKLFF. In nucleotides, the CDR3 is TGTGCCAGCAGTCCAGGGGTGGCTAATGAAAAACTGTTTTTT.

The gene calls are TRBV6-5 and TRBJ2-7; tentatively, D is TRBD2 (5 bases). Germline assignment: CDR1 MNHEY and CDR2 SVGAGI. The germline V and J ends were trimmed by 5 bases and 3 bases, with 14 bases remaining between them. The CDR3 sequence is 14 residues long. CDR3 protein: CASSPGLGYYEQYV. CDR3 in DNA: TGTGCCAGCAGTCCTGGACTCGGTTACTACGAGCAGTACGTC.

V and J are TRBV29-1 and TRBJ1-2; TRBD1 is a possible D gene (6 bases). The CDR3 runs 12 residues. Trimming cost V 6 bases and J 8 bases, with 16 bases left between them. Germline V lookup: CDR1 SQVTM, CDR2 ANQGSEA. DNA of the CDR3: TGCAGCGTGGAACCCAAGGGGGAGGGCTACACCTTC. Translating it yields CSVEPKGEGYTF.